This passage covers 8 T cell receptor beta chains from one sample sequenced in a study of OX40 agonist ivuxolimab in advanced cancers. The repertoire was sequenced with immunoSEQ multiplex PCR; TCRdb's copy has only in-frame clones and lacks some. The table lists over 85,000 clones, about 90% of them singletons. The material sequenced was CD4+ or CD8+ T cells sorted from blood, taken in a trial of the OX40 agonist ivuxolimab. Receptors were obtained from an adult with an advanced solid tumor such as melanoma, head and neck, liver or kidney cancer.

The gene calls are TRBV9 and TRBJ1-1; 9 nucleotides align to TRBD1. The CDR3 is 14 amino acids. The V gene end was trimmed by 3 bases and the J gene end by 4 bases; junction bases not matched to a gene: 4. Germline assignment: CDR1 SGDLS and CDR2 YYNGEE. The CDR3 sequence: CASSGRQGVTEAFF. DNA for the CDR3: TGTGCCAGCAGCGGAAGACAGGGGGTCACTGAAGCTTTCTTT.

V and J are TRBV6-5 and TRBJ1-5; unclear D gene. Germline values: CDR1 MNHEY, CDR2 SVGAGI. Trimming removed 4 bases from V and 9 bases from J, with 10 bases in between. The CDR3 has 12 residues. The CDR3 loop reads CASSLEVGPQHF. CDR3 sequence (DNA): TGTGCCAGCAGTTTAGAGGTTGGGCCCCAGCATTTT.

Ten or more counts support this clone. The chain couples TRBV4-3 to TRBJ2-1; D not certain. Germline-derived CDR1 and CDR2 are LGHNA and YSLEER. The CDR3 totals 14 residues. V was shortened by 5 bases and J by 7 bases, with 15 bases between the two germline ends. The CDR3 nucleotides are TGCGCCAGCAGCGCTCACCTCTGGGTAAATGAGCAGTTCTTC. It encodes CASSAHLWVNEQFF.

The CDR3 DNA reads as TGTGCCAGCAGCGCGGGACTAGCGGGAGCCGGGGAGCTGTTTTTT. Amino acid sequence: CASSAGLAGAGELFF. The rearrangement joins TRBV7-8 to TRBJ2-2; 14 bases are a match to TRBD2. Germline-derived CDR1 and CDR2 are SGHVS and FQNEAQ. Trimming at V came to 5 bases and at J to 6 bases, leaving 2 bases not matched to a gene. The CDR3 totals 15 residues.

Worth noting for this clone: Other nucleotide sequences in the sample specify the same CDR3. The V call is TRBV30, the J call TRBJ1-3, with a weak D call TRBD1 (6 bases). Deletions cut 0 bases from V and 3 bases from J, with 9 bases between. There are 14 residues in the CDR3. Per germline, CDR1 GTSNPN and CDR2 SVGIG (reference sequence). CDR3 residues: CAWSVTGSGNTIYF. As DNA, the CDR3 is TGTGCCTGGAGTGTTACAGGGAGTGGAAACACCATATATTTT. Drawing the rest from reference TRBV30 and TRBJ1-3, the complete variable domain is SQTIHQWPATLVQPVGSPLSLECTVEGTSNPNLYWYRQAAGRGLQLLFYSVGIGQISSEVPQNLSASRPQDRQFILSSKKLLLSDSGFYLCAWSVTGSGNTIYFGEGSWLTVV.

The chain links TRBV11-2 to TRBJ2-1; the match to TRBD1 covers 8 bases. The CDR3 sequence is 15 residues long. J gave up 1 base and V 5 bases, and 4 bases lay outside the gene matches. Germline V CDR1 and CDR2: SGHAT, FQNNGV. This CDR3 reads CASSPRQGSYNEQFF. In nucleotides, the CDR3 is TGTGCCAGCAGCCCAAGACAGGGGTCCTACAATGAGCAGTTCTTC.

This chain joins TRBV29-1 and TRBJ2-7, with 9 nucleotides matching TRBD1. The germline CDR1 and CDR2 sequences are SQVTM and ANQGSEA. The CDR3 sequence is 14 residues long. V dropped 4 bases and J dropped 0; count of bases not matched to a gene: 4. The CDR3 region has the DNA TGCAGCGTTGGAGTGACAGGGGGCTCCTACGAGCAGTACTTC. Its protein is CSVGVTGGSYEQYF.

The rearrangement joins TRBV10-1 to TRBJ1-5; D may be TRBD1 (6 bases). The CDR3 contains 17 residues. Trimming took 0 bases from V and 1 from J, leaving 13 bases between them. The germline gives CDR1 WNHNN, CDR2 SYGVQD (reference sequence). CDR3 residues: CASSESPAGESNQPQHF. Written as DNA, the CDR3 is TGCGCCAGCAGTGAGTCTCCGGCAGGGGAGAGCAATCAGCCCCAGCATTTT.